A single sample gave rise to the 18 T cell receptor beta chains below, sequenced in a study of radiotherapy plus CTLA-4 blockade in lung cancer. Sequenced by immunoSEQ multiplex PCR; TCRdb stores in-frame clones only, minus some. The sample yields 65,000 to 95,000 clones, around 90% seen once. The material was peripheral blood, obtained from a patient treated with radiotherapy plus ipilimumab. Receptor source: a human donor with non-small cell lung cancer who had stable disease on radiotherapy plus ipilimumab.

This chain connects TRBV25-1 to TRBJ2-7; possible D gene TRBD1, 6 bases. The germline V and J ends were trimmed by 2 bases and 2 bases, with 19 bases remaining between them. The V gene's germline CDR1 is MGHDK and CDR2 SYGVNS. This CDR3 is 17 amino acids long. CDR3 bases: TGTGCCAGCAGTGAACCCCCCACCGGACAGCAACCCTACGAGCAGTACTTC. Translated, it gives CASSEPPTGQQPYEQYF.

The chain recombines TRBV18 with TRBJ1-1; no firm D call. The CDR3 is made up of 13 amino acids. Trimming took off 2 bases at V and 1 base at J, with 5 bases between the two ends. Per germline, CDR1 KGHSH and CDR2 LQKENI. The CDR3 here is CASSPIGNTEAFF. The DNA of the CDR3 is TGTGCCAGCTCACCAATAGGGAACACTGAAGCTTTCTTT.

In the case of this clone: The identical CDR3 is also encoded by other nucleotide sequences in the sample. This chain uses TRBV6-5 with TRBJ1-2, with 8 bases matching TRBD1. J gave up 9 bases and V 6 bases, and 6 bases lay outside the gene matches. CDR1 is MNHEY, CDR2 SVGAGI, per germline. The CDR3 has 12 amino acids. CDR3 residues: CASSPGQGRYTF. The CDR3 region has the DNA TGTGCCAGCAGCCCCGGACAGGGCCGCTACACCTTC.

This chain uses TRBV28 with TRBJ1-5; D is unresolved. The CDR3 runs 13 residues. V lost 6 bases and J 4 bases, leaving 10 bases between the germline ends. CDR1 is MDHEN and CDR2 is SYDVKM in the germline V gene. The DNA for the CDR3 is TGTGCCAGCAGACCTAGCCTGAATCAGCCCCAGCATTTT. It specifies CASRPSLNQPQHF.

The CDR3 reads CASSLGQGPLHF. The CDR3, as DNA: TGTGCCAGCAGTCTAGGACAGGGTCCCCTCCACTTT. The chain is built from TRBV28 and TRBJ1-6; 8 bases line up with TRBD1. CDR1 and CDR2 from the germline V gene are MDHEN and SYDVKM. The CDR3 extends over 12 amino acids. With V trimmed by 5 bases and J by 13 bases, 4 bases remained unmatched. The complete variable domain, with remaining parts taken from reference TRBV28 and TRBJ1-6, reads DVKVTQSSRYLVKRTGEKVFLECVQDMDHENMFWYRQDPGLGLRLIYFSYDVKMKEKGDIPEGYSVSREKKERFSLILESASTNQTSMYLCASSLGQGPLHFGNGTRLTVT.

The chain is built from TRBV5-5 and TRBJ2-1; D ambiguous. Germline V gene sequence: CDR1 SGHKS, CDR2 YYEKEE (reference sequence). This CDR3 region has 12 residues. V was cut by 0 bases and J by 5 bases, with 3 bases left in between. This CDR3 is CASSLEDNEQFF. DNA of the CDR3: TGTGCCAGCAGCTTGGAAGACAATGAGCAGTTCTTC.

The chain combines TRBV9 with TRBJ1-5; D unresolved. Per germline, CDR1 SGDLS and CDR2 YYNGEE. V was clipped by 0 bases and J by 0 bases, with 7 bases between them. The CDR3 has 15 residues. CDR3 bases: TGTGCCAGCAGCGTAGAAGGTAATAGCAATCAGCCCCAGCATTTT. Its translation is CASSVEGNSNQPQHF. The full variable domain, its missing parts supplied by reference TRBV9 and TRBJ1-5, is DSGVTQTPKHLITATGQRVTLRCSPRSGDLSVYWYQQSLDQGLQFLIQYYNGEERAKGNILERFSAQQFPDLHSELNLSSLELGDSALYFCASSVEGNSNQPQHFGDGTRLSIL.

About this clone: The junction departs from germline at one end; a sequencing error may be responsible. The J gene is TRBJ1-6, the V gene TRBV6-4; possible D gene TRBD1, 5 bases. In germline, CDR1 is MRHNA, CDR2 SNTAGT. There are 13 residues in the CDR3. CDR3 in DNA: TGCACGGGGGTCAGCTCCTATAATTCACCCCTCCACTTT. Translated: CTGVSSYNSPLHF.

The chain uses TRBV5-1 and TRBJ1-3; 8 bases are a match to TRBD1. Germline CDR1 and CDR2: SGHRS and YFSETQ. Trimming removed 3 bases from V and 0 bases from J; junction bases left unmatched: 14. CDR3 length: 19 amino acids. The CDR3 loop reads CASSSSPGGPLGSGNTIYF. DNA for the CDR3: TGCGCCAGCAGCTCGAGTCCAGGGGGCCCATTGGGCTCTGGAAACACCATATATTTT.

The V gene is TRBV10-2, the J gene TRBJ2-3; the D gene is possibly TRBD2 (5 bases). CDR1 is WSHSY and CDR2 is SAAADI in the germline V gene. The ends were cut back, 3 bases at V and 2 bases at J, with 12 bases in the middle. The CDR3 totals 15 residues. DNA of the CDR3: TGCGCCAGCAGTGAAGTCAGAGCGGACACAGATACGCAGTATTTT. Its protein is CASSEVRADTDTQYF.

This clone has just one count. V and J are TRBV28 and TRBJ1-2; the D gene is possibly TRBD1 (6 bases). This CDR3 is built from 16 residues. Germline V gene lookup returns CDR1 MDHEN and CDR2 SYDVKM. V was cut by 4 bases and J by 2 bases, with 17 bases left in between. The CDR3 DNA sequence: TGTGCCAGCAGTTCAGTTCGACAGGAGTCGAACTATGGCTACACCTTC. Its translation: CASSSVRQESNYGYTF.

The chain joins TRBV7-3 to TRBJ2-2; no firm D call. CDR1 is SGHTA, CDR2 FQGTGA, per germline. V shed 4 bases and J shed 4 bases, with 13 bases lying between them. The CDR3 totals 15 residues. The CDR3 loop reads CASSSPGRSTGELFF. CDR3 coding DNA: TGTGCCAGCAGCTCGCCAGGCCGGTCCACCGGGGAGCTGTTTTTT. The full variable domain, its missing parts supplied by reference TRBV7-3 and TRBJ2-2, is GAGVSQTPSNKVTEKGKYVELRCDPISGHTALYWYRQSLGQGPEFLIYFQGTGAADDSGLPNDRFFAVRPEGSVSTLKIQRTERGDSAVYLCASSSPGRSTGELFFGEGSRLTVL.

The V and J genes are TRBV18 and TRBJ2-3, with 7 bases fitting TRBD1. Losses at the gene ends were 5 bases for V and 1 base for J; bases not matched to a gene: 6. The germline V gene has CDR1 KGHSH and CDR2 LQKENI. This CDR3 contains 15 residues. The chain's CDR3 is CASSGFQGGTDTQYF. The CDR3 DNA reads as TGTGCCAGCTCAGGATTTCAGGGGGGCACAGATACGCAGTATTTT. Together with reference TRBV18 and TRBJ2-3, the CDR3 gives the full variable domain: NAGVMQNPRHLVRRRGQEARLRCSPMKGHSHVYWYRQLPEEGLKFMVYLQKENIIDESGMPKERFSAEFPKEGPSILRIQQVVRGDSAAYFCASSGFQGGTDTQYFGPGTRLTVL.

The chain joins TRBV2 to TRBJ2-7; D could derive from TRBD1 or TRBD2 (5 bases each). The CDR3 totals 16 residues. Trimming cost V 1 base and J 2 bases, with 15 bases left between them. The germline CDR1 and CDR2 sequences are SNHLY and FYNNEI. The CDR3 protein is CASSEGGLGDTYEQYF. The CDR3 DNA sequence: TGTGCCAGCAGTGAAGGCGGATTGGGGGATACCTACGAGCAGTACTTC.

The chain has TRBV7-9 and TRBJ1-4; TRBD1 aligns across 8 bases. Trimming removed 0 bases from V and 8 bases from J; junction bases left unmatched: 5. The CDR3 is 15 residues long. Per the germline V gene, CDR1 is SEHNR and CDR2 is FQNEAQ (reference sequence). CDR3 residues: CASSLAQGDAEKLFF. In DNA, the CDR3 is TGTGCCAGCAGCTTAGCACAGGGGGACGCGGAAAAACTGTTTTTT. The variable domain in full, with the rest retrieved from reference TRBV7-9 and TRBJ1-4, is DTGVSQNPRHKITKRGQNVTFRCDPISEHNRLYWYRQTLGQGPEFLTYFQNEAQLEKSRLLSDRFSAERPKGSFSTLEIQRTEQGDSAMYLCASSLAQGDAEKLFFGSGTQLSVL.

This chain connects TRBV5-5 to TRBJ1-3; TRBD1 aligns across 8 bases. Germline-derived CDR1 and CDR2 are SGHKS and YYEKEE (reference sequence). V dropped 5 bases and J dropped 7; count of bases not matched to a gene: 11. The CDR3 length is 15 residues. CDR3 sequence (DNA): TGTGCCAGCAGGCAAGGACAGGGAGGAGGGAACACCATATATTTT. Translated: CASRQGQGGGNTIYF.

About this clone: At one end the junction does not follow the germline gene, possibly because of a read error. This chain connects TRBV18 to TRBJ1-4, with TRBD1 matching 7 bases. CDR1 and CDR2 from the germline V gene are KGHSH and LQKENI. The CDR3 runs 13 residues. CDR3 in DNA: TGTGCCAGCTCACCAAATAGGGACAGTAATCCCGTTTTT. As protein: CASSPNRDSNPVF.

This CDR3 is CASSAGLLSPLHF. The CDR3, as DNA: TGTGCCAGCAGTGCAGGGCTCCTATCACCCCTCCACTTT. This chain links TRBV6-4 with TRBJ1-6; weak D call: TRBD1 (5 bases). The V end lost 4 bases, the J end lost 10 bases, and 11 bases lay between the germline ends. This CDR3 is built from 13 residues. Germline CDR1 is MRHNA and CDR2 is SNTAGT.